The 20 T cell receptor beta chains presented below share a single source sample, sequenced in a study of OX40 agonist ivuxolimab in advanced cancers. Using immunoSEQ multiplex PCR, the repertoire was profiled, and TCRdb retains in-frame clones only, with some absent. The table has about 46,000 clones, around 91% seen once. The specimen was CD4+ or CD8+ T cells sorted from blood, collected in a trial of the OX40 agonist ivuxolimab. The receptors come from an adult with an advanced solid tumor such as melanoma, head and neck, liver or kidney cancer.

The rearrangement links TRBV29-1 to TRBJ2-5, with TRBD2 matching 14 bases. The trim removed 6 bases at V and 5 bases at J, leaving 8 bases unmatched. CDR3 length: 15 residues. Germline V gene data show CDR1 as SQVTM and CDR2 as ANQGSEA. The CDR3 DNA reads TGCAGCGTCGACGGGACTAGCGGGAGTGGGGAGACCCAGTACTTC. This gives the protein CSVDGTSGSGETQYF.

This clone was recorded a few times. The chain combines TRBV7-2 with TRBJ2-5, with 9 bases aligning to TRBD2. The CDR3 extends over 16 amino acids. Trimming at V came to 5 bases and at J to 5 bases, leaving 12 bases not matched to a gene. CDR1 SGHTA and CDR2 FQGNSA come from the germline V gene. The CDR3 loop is CASSHTLGLARETQYF. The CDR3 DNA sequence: TGTGCCAGCAGCCATACCCTCGGACTAGCGCGGGAGACCCAGTACTTC.

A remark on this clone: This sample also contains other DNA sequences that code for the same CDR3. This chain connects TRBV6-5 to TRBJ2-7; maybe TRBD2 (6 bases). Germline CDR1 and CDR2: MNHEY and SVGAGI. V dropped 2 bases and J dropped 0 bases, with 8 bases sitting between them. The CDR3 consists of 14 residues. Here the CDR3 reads CASSYGGASYEQYF. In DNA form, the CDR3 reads TGTGCCAGCAGTTACGGCGGGGCCTCCTACGAGCAGTACTTC.

CDR3 in DNA: TGTGCCAGCAGTAACGACTTCACAGATACGCAGTATTTT. It translates to CASSNDFTDTQYF. The rearrangement joins TRBV6-5 to TRBJ2-3; D gene uncertain. The germline CDR1 and CDR2 sequences are MNHEY and SVGAGI. V was pared by 5 bases and J by 2 bases, with 8 bases between. This CDR3 region has 13 residues.

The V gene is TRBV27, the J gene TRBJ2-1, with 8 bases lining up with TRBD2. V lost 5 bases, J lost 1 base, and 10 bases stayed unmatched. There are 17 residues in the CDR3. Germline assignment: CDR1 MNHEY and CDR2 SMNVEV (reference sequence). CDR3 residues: CASSPRSGSQSYNEQFF. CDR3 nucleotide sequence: TGTGCCAGCAGTCCACGCAGCGGGAGTCAATCCTACAATGAGCAGTTCTTC.

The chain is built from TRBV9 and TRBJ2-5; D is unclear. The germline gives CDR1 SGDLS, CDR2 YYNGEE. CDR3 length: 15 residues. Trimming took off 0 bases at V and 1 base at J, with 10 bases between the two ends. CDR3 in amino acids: CASSVGVSGQETQYF. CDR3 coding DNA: TGTGCCAGCAGCGTAGGGGTATCTGGCCAAGAGACCCAGTACTTC.

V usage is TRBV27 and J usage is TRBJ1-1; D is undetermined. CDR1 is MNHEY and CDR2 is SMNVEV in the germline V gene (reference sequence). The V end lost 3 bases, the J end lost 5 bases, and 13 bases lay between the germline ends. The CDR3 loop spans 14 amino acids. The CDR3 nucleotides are TGTGCCAGCAGTTTCTCCCCAGGAGTTACTGAAGCTTTCTTT. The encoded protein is CASSFSPGVTEAFF.

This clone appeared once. CDR3 DNA: TGCGCCAGCAGCGTAGGGACAGGGAGTGCAGATACGCAGTATTTT. This codes for CASSVGTGSADTQYF. This chain links TRBV5-1 with TRBJ2-3; 9 nucleotides align to TRBD1. Looked up from germline, CDR1 is SGHRS and CDR2 is YFSETQ. The CDR3 has 15 residues. V shed 4 bases, J shed 4 bases, and the junction held 7 bases outside the gene matches.

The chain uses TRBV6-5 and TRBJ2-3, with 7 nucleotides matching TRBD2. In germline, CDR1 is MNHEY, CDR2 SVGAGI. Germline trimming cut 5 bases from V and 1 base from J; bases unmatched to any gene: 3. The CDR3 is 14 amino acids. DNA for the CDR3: TGTGCCAGCAGTGGACTAGGCGGCACAGATACGCAGTATTTT. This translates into CASSGLGGTDTQYF.

The CDR3 region is CSVADSPKLNTEAFF. DNA for the CDR3: TGCAGCGTTGCAGACAGTCCCAAGTTGAACACTGAAGCTTTCTTT. The chain joins TRBV29-1 to TRBJ1-1; perhaps TRBD1 as D (5 bases). Per the germline V gene, CDR1 is SQVTM and CDR2 is ANQGSEA. CDR3 length equals 15 residues. Deletions cut 4 bases from V and 0 bases from J, with 15 bases between. Variable domain in full (rest from reference TRBV29-1 and TRBJ1-1): SAVISQKPSRDICQRGTSLTIQCQVDSQVTMMFWYRQQPGQSLTLIATANQGSEATYESGFVIDKFPISRPNLTFSTLTVSNMSPEDSSIYLCSVADSPKLNTEAFFGQGTRLTVV.

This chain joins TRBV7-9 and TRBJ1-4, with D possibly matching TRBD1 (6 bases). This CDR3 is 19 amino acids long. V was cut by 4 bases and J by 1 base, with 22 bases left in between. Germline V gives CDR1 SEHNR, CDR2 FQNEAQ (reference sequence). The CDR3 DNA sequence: TGTGCCAGCAGCTCTTCTTTACAGGGAGGGAGGATAACTAATGAAAAACTGTTTTTT. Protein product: CASSSSLQGGRITNEKLFF.

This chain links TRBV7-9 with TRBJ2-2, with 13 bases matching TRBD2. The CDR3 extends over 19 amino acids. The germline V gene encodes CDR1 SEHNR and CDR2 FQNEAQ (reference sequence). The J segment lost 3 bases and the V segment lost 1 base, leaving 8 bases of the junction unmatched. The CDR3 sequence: CASSLEGLAGLTYTGELFF. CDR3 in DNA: TGTGCCAGCAGCTTAGAGGGACTAGCGGGACTCACATACACCGGGGAGCTGTTTTTT.

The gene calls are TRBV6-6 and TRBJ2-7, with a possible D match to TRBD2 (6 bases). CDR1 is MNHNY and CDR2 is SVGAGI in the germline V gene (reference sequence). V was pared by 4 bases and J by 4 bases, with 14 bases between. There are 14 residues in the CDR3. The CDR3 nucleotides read TGTGCCAGCAGTTCTGAGCGGGTTGGATACGAGCAGTACTTC. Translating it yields CASSSERVGYEQYF.

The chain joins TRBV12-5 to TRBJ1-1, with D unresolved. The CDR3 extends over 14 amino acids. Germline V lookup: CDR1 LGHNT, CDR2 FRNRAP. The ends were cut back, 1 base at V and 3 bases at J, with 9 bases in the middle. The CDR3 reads CASGLDLYHTEAFF. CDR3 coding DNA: TGTGCTAGTGGTTTGGATCTATACCACACTGAAGCTTTCTTT.

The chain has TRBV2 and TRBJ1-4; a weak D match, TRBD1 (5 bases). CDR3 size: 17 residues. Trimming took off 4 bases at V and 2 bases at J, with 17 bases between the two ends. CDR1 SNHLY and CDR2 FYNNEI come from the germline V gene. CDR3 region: CASSGSPEWGTNEKLFF. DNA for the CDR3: TGTGCCAGCAGTGGATCCCCCGAGTGGGGGACTAATGAAAAACTGTTTTTT. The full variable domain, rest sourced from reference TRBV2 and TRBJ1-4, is EPEVTQTPSHQVTQMGQEVILRCVPISNHLYFYWYRQILGQKVEFLVSFYNNEISEKSEIFDDQFSVERPDGSNFTLKIRSTKLEDSAMYFCASSGSPEWGTNEKLFFGSGTQLSVL.

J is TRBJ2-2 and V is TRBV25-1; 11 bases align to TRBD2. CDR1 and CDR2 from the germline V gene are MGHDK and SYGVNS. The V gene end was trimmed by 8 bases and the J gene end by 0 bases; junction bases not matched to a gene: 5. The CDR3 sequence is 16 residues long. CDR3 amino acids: CASAGTSGSNTGELFF. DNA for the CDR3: TGTGCCAGCGCCGGGACTAGCGGTTCGAACACCGGGGAGCTGTTTTTT.

The CDR3 protein is CASSLGDREPYNEQFF. CDR3 DNA sequence: TGCGCCAGCAGCTTGGGAGACCGGGAGCCCTACAATGAGCAGTTCTTC. The rearrangement joins TRBV5-1 to TRBJ2-1, with a tentative D call TRBD2 (6 bases). The V end lost 0 bases, the J end lost 2 bases, and 12 bases lay between the germline ends. The CDR3 extends over 16 amino acids. Germline CDR1 SGHRS, CDR2 YFSETQ.

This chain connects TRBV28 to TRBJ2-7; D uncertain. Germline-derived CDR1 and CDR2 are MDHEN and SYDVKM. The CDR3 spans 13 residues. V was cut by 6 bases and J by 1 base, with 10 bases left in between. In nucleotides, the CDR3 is TGTGCCAGCAGGGGCAGCGATTCCTACGAGCAGTACTTC. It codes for CASRGSDSYEQYF.

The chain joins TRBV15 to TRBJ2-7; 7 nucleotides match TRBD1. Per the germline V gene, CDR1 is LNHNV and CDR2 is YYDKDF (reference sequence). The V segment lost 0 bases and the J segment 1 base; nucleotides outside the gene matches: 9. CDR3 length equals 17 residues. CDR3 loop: CATSRDSGGQTSYEQYF. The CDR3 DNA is TGTGCCACCAGCAGAGATAGTGGGGGACAGACATCCTACGAGCAGTACTTC. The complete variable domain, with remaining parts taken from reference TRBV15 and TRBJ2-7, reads DAMVIQNPRYQVTQFGKPVTLSCSQTLNHNVMYWYQQKSSQAPKLLFHYYDKDFNNEADTPDNFQSRRPNTSFCFLDIRSPGLGDTAMYLCATSRDSGGQTSYEQYFGPGTRLTVT.

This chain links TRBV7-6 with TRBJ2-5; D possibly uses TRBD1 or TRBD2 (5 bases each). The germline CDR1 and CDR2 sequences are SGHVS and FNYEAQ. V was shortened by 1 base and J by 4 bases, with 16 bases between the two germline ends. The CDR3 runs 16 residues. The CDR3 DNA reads TGTGCCAGCAGCTTAGAAGTCCAAGAGGGGAGAGAGACCCAGTACTTC. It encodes CASSLEVQEGRETQYF.